The 31 T cell receptor beta chains given below trace back to one sample, sequenced in a study of CD8 T cells in Susac syndrome. cDNA came from around 0.5 to 1 ug RNA primed by random hexamers. TCRdb re-analysed the immunoSEQ multiplex PCR reads in MiXCR, keeping a single row per CDR3 protein. Among approximately 190,000 distinct CDR3 sequences listed, roughly 95% were seen once. The sequencing sample was made of CD4+ T cells from PBMCs. Receptors originate from a human donor with Susac syndrome.

The count of this clonotype is one. The chain is built from TRBV12-3 or TRBV12-4 and TRBJ2-2; TRBD2 is a possible D gene (6 bases). V lost 6 bases and J 4 bases, leaving 12 bases between the germline ends. CDR3 length equals 14 residues. As DNA, the CDR3 is TGTGCCAGCAGGGAGCAGGGAGGCACCGGGGAGCTGTTTTTT. This encodes CASREQGGTGELFF.

Here the CDR3 reads CASSHRSGPSKETQYF. The DNA of the CDR3 is TGTGCCAGCAGCCACCGATCGGGCCCTAGCAAAGAGACCCAGTACTTC. The chain links TRBV14 to TRBJ2-5, with D maybe TRBD2 (5 bases). This CDR3 region has 16 residues. Germline-derived CDR1 and CDR2 are SGHDN and FVKESK. V was trimmed by 3 bases and J by 3 bases, leaving 17 bases between them.

This sequence joins TRBV7-8 and TRBJ1-2; D is uncertain. This CDR3 has 14 residues. The germline V and J ends were trimmed by 0 bases and 9 bases, with 14 bases remaining between them. Germline-derived CDR1 and CDR2 are SGHVS and FQNEAQ. The CDR3 region has the DNA TGTGCCAGCAGCTTAGCTTCCAGTCTGCCAAGCTACACCTTC. Its protein product is CASSLASSLPSYTF.

This sequence joins TRBV20-1 and TRBJ1-3, with TRBD1 matching over 8 bases. The CDR3 totals 14 residues. Germline trimming cut 3 bases from V and 6 bases from J; bases unmatched to any gene: 7. Germline V gene data show CDR1 as DFQATT and CDR2 as SNEGSKA (reference sequence). The CDR3 loop is CSASTGQGLNTIYF. The CDR3, as DNA: TGCAGTGCTAGCACCGGACAGGGTCTAAACACCATATATTTT.

CDR3 sequence (DNA): TGTGCCAGCAGTTACGGCCTAGCGGGGCCCCAAGAGACCCAGTACTTC. Translated, it gives CASSYGLAGPQETQYF. The chain is built from TRBV6-6 and TRBJ2-5, with 9 positions matching TRBD2. Losses at the gene ends were 2 bases for V and 1 base for J; bases not matched to a gene: 5. This CDR3 contains 16 residues. Looked up from germline, CDR1 is MNHNY and CDR2 is SVGAGI (reference sequence).

V is TRBV30 and J is TRBJ2-3, with 9 bases that match TRBD2. Germline CDR1 and CDR2: GTSNPN and SVGIG (reference sequence). The CDR3 contains 19 residues. V shed 0 bases, J shed 6 bases, and the junction held 19 bases outside the gene matches. In DNA, the CDR3 is TGTGCCTGGAGTGTAATGGAGCTCGTCGGCGGGGGGGCAGCTGATACGCAGTATTTT. Translation gives CAWSVMELVGGGAADTQYF. Using reference TRBV30 and TRBJ2-3 for the parts outside the CDR3, the full variable domain is SQTIHQWPATLVQPVGSPLSLECTVEGTSNPNLYWYRQAAGRGLQLLFYSVGIGQISSEVPQNLSASRPQDRQFILSSKKLLLSDSGFYLCAWSVMELVGGGAADTQYFGPGTRLTVL.

This clonotype showed up just a few times. The chain has TRBV2 and TRBJ2-3; D might be TRBD1 (6 bases). The ends were cut back, 4 bases at V and 0 bases at J, with 11 bases in the middle. This CDR3 has 15 residues. The V gene's germline CDR1 is SNHLY and CDR2 FYNNEI. Written as DNA, the CDR3 is TGTGCCAGCAGTGCCGGGCAGGGGAGCACAGATACGCAGTATTTT. Its protein is CASSAGQGSTDTQYF.

The CDR3 region is CSAPGLWGGTDTQYF. The DNA for the CDR3 is TGCAGTGCCCCTGGTTTGTGGGGGGGCACAGATACGCAGTATTTT. The chain uses TRBV20-1 and TRBJ2-3; tentatively, D is TRBD2 (6 bases). This CDR3 spans 15 amino acids. Germline CDR1 is DFQATT and CDR2 is SNEGSKA (reference sequence). The V end was cut by 6 bases, the J end by 1 base, with 17 bases between.

CDR3 sequence (DNA): TGCGCCAGCAGCCCGCTAGCGGGGATCGGGGAGACCCAGTACTTC. Amino acids: CASSPLAGIGETQYF. V gene TRBV4-1 combines with J gene TRBJ2-5; 9 bases agree with TRBD2. The CDR3 consists of 15 residues. Per germline, CDR1 MGHRA and CDR2 YSYEKL. Losses at the gene ends were 4 bases for V and 5 bases for J; bases not matched to a gene: 8.

The chain links TRBV7-2 to TRBJ2-7, with TRBD2 matching 7 bases. Germline V gene lookup returns CDR1 SGHTA and CDR2 FQGNSA. V lost 1 base to trimming and J lost 6 bases; unmatched junction nucleotides: 6. The CDR3 sequence is 14 residues long. The CDR3 DNA sequence: TGTGCCAGCAGCTTAGAGGGAGGGCAAGGCGAGCAGTACTTC. Translation: CASSLEGGQGEQYF.

This chain uses TRBV20-1 with TRBJ2-7; D remains ambiguous. Germline CDR1 and CDR2: DFQATT and SNEGSKA (reference sequence). The CDR3 sequence is 13 residues long. The V gene lost 6 bases and the J gene lost 6 bases, with 18 bases spanning the gap. This CDR3 reads CSAAGLWGREQYF. In DNA, the CDR3 is TGCAGTGCCGCCGGTTTATGGGGTCGCGAGCAGTACTTC.

This chain links TRBV30 with TRBJ2-6; D call uncertain. Per the germline V gene, CDR1 is GTSNPN and CDR2 is SVGIG (reference sequence). This CDR3 is built from 13 residues. Trimming removed 2 bases from V and 2 bases from J, with 4 bases in between. The DNA for the CDR3 is TGTGCCTGGAGTATAACTGGGGCCAACGTCCTGACTTTC. Translation: CAWSITGANVLTF. The full variable domain, rest sourced from reference TRBV30 and TRBJ2-6, is SQTIHQWPATLVQPVGSPLSLECTVEGTSNPNLYWYRQAAGRGLQLLFYSVGIGQISSEVPQNLSASRPQDRQFILSSKKLLLSDSGFYLCAWSITGANVLTFGAGSRLTVL.

The rearrangement links TRBV20-1 to TRBJ1-2; TRBD1 agrees at 9 bases. The CDR3 is 16 amino acids. The germline gives CDR1 DFQATT, CDR2 SNEGSKA (reference sequence). V shed 6 bases, J shed 3 bases, and the junction held 14 bases outside the gene matches. The CDR3 DNA reads as TGCAGTGCCAGACCCGTACAGGGGGCGCAGGACTATGGCTACACCTTC. The encoded protein is CSARPVQGAQDYGYTF.

The chain recombines TRBV6-6 with TRBJ2-2; D might be TRBD1 or TRBD2, each matching 5 bases. Trimming removed 3 bases at V and 1 base at J, with 12 bases between. This CDR3 contains 16 residues. In germline, CDR1 is MNHNY, CDR2 SVGAGI (reference sequence). As DNA, the CDR3 is TGTGCCAGCAGTTATAGACCGGGACGGAACACCGGGGAGCTGTTTTTT. Translating it yields CASSYRPGRNTGELFF.

The chain has TRBV29-1 and TRBJ2-3, with TRBD2 matching over 11 bases. Germline V lookup: CDR1 SQVTM, CDR2 ANQGSEA. This CDR3 region has 15 residues. The junction had 1 base not matched to a gene; V was cut back by 1 base and J by 1 base. The CDR3 DNA follows: TGCAGCGTTGAAGGGACTAGCGGGCGCACAGATACGCAGTATTTT. This translates into CSVEGTSGRTDTQYF.

V usage is TRBV14 and J usage is TRBJ2-7, with unresolved D. The CDR3 is 16 residues long. Germline V gene sequence: CDR1 SGHDN, CDR2 FVKESK. Trimming took 1 base from V and 3 from J, leaving 16 bases between them. The CDR3 is CASSQGLSLSGYEQYF. The DNA for the CDR3 is TGTGCCAGCAGCCAAGGTCTAAGCCTGTCAGGCTACGAGCAGTACTTC. Looking up the rest from reference TRBV14 and TRBJ2-7 gives the full variable domain: EAGVTQFPSHSVIEKGQTVTLRCDPISGHDNLYWYRRVMGKEIKFLLHFVKESKQDESGMPNNRFLAERTGGTYSTLKVQPAELEDSGVYFCASSQGLSLSGYEQYFGPGTRLTVT.

V and J are TRBV5-4 and TRBJ2-6, with 8 bases lining up with TRBD2. The V and J ends lost 4 bases and 2 bases, in that order; junction bases with no gene match: 5. The CDR3 totals 16 residues. The germline V gene encodes CDR1 SGHNT and CDR2 YYREEE (reference sequence). In nucleotides, the CDR3 is TGTGCCAGCAGCACGGGGGGGGGCACTGGGGCCAACGTCCTGACTTTC. Protein: CASSTGGGTGANVLTF.

The chain uses TRBV20-1 and TRBJ2-5; 9 bases are a match to TRBD1. This CDR3 is 14 amino acids long. CDR1 DFQATT and CDR2 SNEGSKA come from the germline V gene (reference sequence). Germline trimming cut 2 bases from V and 6 bases from J; bases unmatched to any gene: 7. The CDR3 reads CSARPRDRDKTQYF. DNA of the CDR3: TGCAGTGCTAGACCCCGGGACAGGGATAAGACCCAGTACTTC.

This chain joins TRBV30 and TRBJ1-1; D uncertain. The CDR3 consists of 13 residues. The germline V and J ends were trimmed by 3 bases and 3 bases, with 11 bases remaining between them. The germline CDR1 and CDR2 sequences are GTSNPN and SVGIG (reference sequence). In DNA, the CDR3 is TGTGCCTGGAGGGAAGGCCATTACACTGAAGCTTTCTTT. This encodes CAWREGHYTEAFF.

The CDR3 DNA reads as TGTGCCTGGAGTGTGGGACAGGCGTTTAGCACAGATACGCAGTATTTT. This gives the protein CAWSVGQAFSTDTQYF. The chain uses TRBV30 and TRBJ2-3; 8 bases align to TRBD1. The junction had 5 bases not matched to a gene; V was cut back by 0 bases and J by 0 bases. Germline assignment: CDR1 GTSNPN and CDR2 SVGIG (reference sequence). The CDR3 runs to 16 residues.

The chain is built from TRBV5-1 and TRBJ2-1; TRBD2 matches 13 bases. Trimming at V came to 1 base and at J to 9 bases, leaving 4 bases not matched to a gene. The CDR3 consists of 15 residues. Per the germline V gene, CDR1 is SGHRS and CDR2 is YFSETQ. The CDR3 region is CASSLTSGGASEQFF. DNA of the CDR3: TGCGCCAGCAGCTTGACTAGCGGGGGGGCCAGTGAGCAGTTCTTC.

The chain uses TRBV28 and TRBJ2-7, with TRBD1 matching 10 bases. The CDR3 runs to 15 residues. J was trimmed by 4 bases and V by 4 bases; bases with no gene match: 7. Germline V lookup: CDR1 MDHEN, CDR2 SYDVKM. In DNA form, the CDR3 reads TGTGCCAGCAGTTCCACGGGACAGGGGAATTACGAGCAGTACTTC. Amino acid sequence: CASSSTGQGNYEQYF.

J is TRBJ2-7 and V is TRBV20-1; 9 bases are a match to TRBD2. CDR3 length equals 15 residues. The V and J ends lost 2 bases and 1 base, in that order; junction bases with no gene match: 6. Germline lookup yields CDR1 DFQATT and CDR2 SNEGSKA (reference sequence). CDR3 sequence (DNA): TGCAGTGCTAGAAAAGCGGGGGGCATATCCTACGAGCAGTACTTC. Translated: CSARKAGGISYEQYF.

The gene calls are TRBV4-1 and TRBJ1-4, with D hard to call. V lost 4 bases to trimming and J lost 4 bases, with 10 bases between them. The length of the CDR3 is 14 residues. Per the germline V gene, CDR1 is MGHRA and CDR2 is YSYEKL. The CDR3 region has the DNA TGCGCCAGCAGCCCCGGGTCGGGTAATGAAAAACTGTTTTTT. It specifies CASSPGSGNEKLFF.

This clonotype was seen only once. J is TRBJ2-3 and V is TRBV10-1; the D gene could be TRBD1 or TRBD2 (5 bases each). The CDR3 has 14 residues. Germline loops: CDR1 WNHNN, CDR2 SYGVQD (reference sequence). Trimming left V 4 bases short and J 5 bases short, with 13 bases between. CDR3 loop: CASSGLRDGDTQYF. The CDR3 DNA reads as TGCGCCAGCAGTGGGCTGAGGGACGGAGATACGCAGTATTTT.

The sample holds one count of this clonotype. The J gene is TRBJ2-7, the V gene TRBV7-9, with 10 nucleotides matching TRBD1. CDR3 length: 15 amino acids. V shed 6 bases and J 3 bases; nucleotides not matched to a gene: 8. From germline, CDR1 is SEHNR and CDR2 FQNEAQ (reference sequence). For the CDR3, the DNA is TGTGCCAGCAGGTCCCACCGGGACAGGGGCTACGAGCAGTACTTC. This gives the protein CASRSHRDRGYEQYF. Combining the CDR3 with reference TRBV7-9 and TRBJ2-7 gives the whole variable domain DTGVSQNPRHKITKRGQNVTFRCDPISEHNRLYWYRQTLGQGPEFLTYFQNEAQLEKSRLLSDRFSAERPKGSFSTLEIQRTEQGDSAMYLCASRSHRDRGYEQYFGPGTRLTVT.

The rearrangement links TRBV12-3 or TRBV12-4 to TRBJ2-5; 11 bases map to TRBD1. Trimming took 5 bases from V and 2 from J; bases not matched to a gene: 4. The CDR3 length is 15 residues. CDR3 sequence (DNA): TGTGCCAGCAGTCCCGGGACAGGGGGACAAGAGACCCAGTACTTC. Translating gives CASSPGTGGQETQYF.

This chain connects TRBV28 to TRBJ1-2, with 8 bases matching TRBD1. The CDR3 extends over 15 amino acids. Unmatched junction bases numbered 9, after V lost 6 bases and J lost 3 bases. Germline V gives CDR1 MDHEN, CDR2 SYDVKM. The CDR3 region has the DNA TGTGCCAGCAGCGACGGGGACAGGCCTTACTATGGCTACACCTTC. This sequence encodes CASSDGDRPYYGYTF.

The gene calls are TRBV2 and TRBJ1-1; D is ambiguous. V lost 11 bases and J lost 0, with 13 bases in between. Germline V gene data show CDR1 as SNHLY and CDR2 as FYNNEI. The CDR3 length is 13 residues. CDR3 loop: CADTRLLNTEAFF. The CDR3 bases are TGTGCCGACACCAGGCTACTGAACACTGAAGCTTTCTTT. Full variable domain (missing parts from reference TRBV2 and TRBJ1-1): EPEVTQTPSHQVTQMGQEVILRCVPISNHLYFYWYRQILGQKVEFLVSFYNNEISEKSEIFDDQFSVERPDGSNFTLKIRSTKLEDSAMYFCADTRLLNTEAFFGQGTRLTVV.

The CDR3 DNA is TGTGCCAGCAGCGCCATTAATTGGGACAGGGGCAGGCAGGAGCAGTACTTC. It encodes CASSAINWDRGRQEQYF. The V call is TRBV27, the J call TRBJ2-7; 10 nucleotides line up with TRBD1. CDR1 and CDR2 from the germline V gene are MNHEY and SMNVEV (reference sequence). V gave up 6 bases and J gave up 7 bases; unmatched junction bases: 18. The length of the CDR3 is 17 residues.

The chain employs TRBV20-1 and TRBJ2-3; 8 nucleotides align to TRBD2. Germline V gene lookup returns CDR1 DFQATT and CDR2 SNEGSKA (reference sequence). This CDR3 spans 12 amino acids. DNA of the CDR3: TGCAGCCTAATGACTAGCGCAGATACGCAGTATTTT. Amino acids: CSLMTSADTQYF.